One sample yielded the 20 T cell receptor beta chains listed below, sequenced in a study of shared clonotypes between healthy human individuals. Produced via immunoSEQ multiplex PCR; TCRdb's table is partial and in-frame only. The sample lists over a million clones, 95% to 99% seen once, with 0.4% to 0.45% in the top ten. The sequenced material came from naive CD4+ T cells sorted from blood. As for subset: CD45RA+ positively selected. The origin of the receptors is a man aged 25-40 years in good health.

A single count supports this clone. The V and J genes are TRBV10-1 and TRBJ2-1; D ambiguous. The germline V gene has CDR1 WNHNN and CDR2 SYGVQD (reference sequence). This CDR3 comprises 14 residues. With 5 bases removed from V and 8 bases from J, the gap between germline ends came to 16 bases. CDR3 nucleotides: TGCGCCAGCAGTTCCCGACCAGCCGAGGATGAGCAGTTCTTC. Translation: CASSSRPAEDEQFF.

Of note for this clone: The sample has other DNA sequences that encode this CDR3 too. The chain employs TRBV19 and TRBJ2-3, with unresolved D. This CDR3 comprises 12 residues. Germline V gene data show CDR1 as LNHDA and CDR2 as SQIVND (reference sequence). Trimming took 3 bases from V and 3 from J, leaving 4 bases between them. CDR3 loop: CASSIRTDTQYF. The DNA for the CDR3 is TGTGCCAGTAGTATTAGGACAGATACGCAGTATTTT. The whole variable domain, filled in from reference TRBV19 and TRBJ2-3, reads DGGITQSPKYLFRKEGQNVTLSCEQNLNHDAMYWYRQDPGQGLRLIYYSQIVNDFQKGDIAEGYSVSREKKESFPLTVTSAQKNPTAFYLCASSIRTDTQYFGPGTRLTVL.

The rearrangement uses TRBV15 and TRBJ1-3; D gene uncertain. Trimming removed 0 bases from V and 0 bases from J, with 9 bases in between. Germline assignment: CDR1 LNHNV and CDR2 YYDKDF (reference sequence). This CDR3 has 16 residues. The DNA for the CDR3 is TGTGCCACCAGCAGAGATCCGGGGAGCTCTGGAAACACCATATATTTT. It codes for CATSRDPGSSGNTIYF.

The chain has TRBV19 and TRBJ2-3; TRBD2 matches at 8 bases. The CDR3 length is 17 residues. V lost 3 bases to trimming and J lost 2 bases; unmatched junction nucleotides: 10. Germline assignment: CDR1 LNHDA and CDR2 SQIVND (reference sequence). The CDR3 region has the DNA TGTGCCAGTAGTATCGGATGGACTAGCCGATACACAGATACGCAGTATTTT. It encodes CASSIGWTSRYTDTQYF.

The chain combines TRBV9 with TRBJ2-1; the match to TRBD2 covers 11 bases. CDR3 length equals 21 residues. The germline V gene has CDR1 SGDLS and CDR2 YYNGEE. The ends lost 0 bases at V and 0 bases at J; junction bases unmatched: 14. The CDR3 nucleotides read TGTGCCAGCAGCGTAGGTCTGAGGACTAGCGGGTTCAAGAGCTCCTACAATGAGCAGTTCTTC. Residues: CASSVGLRTSGFKSSYNEQFF.

The J gene is TRBJ1-1, the V gene TRBV4-1; possibly TRBD1 for D (6 bases). The CDR3 spans 15 residues. Germline V CDR1 and CDR2: MGHRA, YSYEKL. V lost 1 base to trimming and J lost 0 bases, with 9 bases between them. The CDR3 sequence: CASSQAGAMNTEAFF. The CDR3 nucleotides are TGCGCCAGCAGCCAAGCGGGGGCCATGAACACTGAAGCTTTCTTT.

The chain carries TRBV14 and TRBJ1-2, with 10 positions matching TRBD1. Germline V lookup: CDR1 SGHDN, CDR2 FVKESK. V shed 2 bases and J 2 bases; nucleotides not matched to a gene: 5. The CDR3 runs 16 residues. The CDR3 DNA reads as TGTGCCAGCAGCCAACCCGGGACAGGGGCCAACTATGGCTACACCTTC. This translates into CASSQPGTGANYGYTF. The variable domain in full, with the rest retrieved from reference TRBV14 and TRBJ1-2, is EAGVTQFPSHSVIEKGQTVTLRCDPISGHDNLYWYRRVMGKEIKFLLHFVKESKQDESGMPNNRFLAERTGGTYSTLKVQPAELEDSGVYFCASSQPGTGANYGYTFGSGTRLTVV.

CDR3 in DNA: TGTGCCAGCGGGGTAAAGGCCTTCATGAACACTGAAGCTTTCTTT. It encodes CASGVKAFMNTEAFF. The chain joins TRBV27 to TRBJ1-1; D is unclear. Germline assignment: CDR1 MNHEY and CDR2 SMNVEV (reference sequence). The CDR3 runs 15 residues. V lost 8 bases to trimming and J lost 0 bases, with 16 bases between them.

This chain joins TRBV7-8 and TRBJ2-3; 7 nucleotides align to TRBD2. Germline V gene lookup returns CDR1 SGHVS and CDR2 FQNEAQ. V shed 4 bases, J shed 3 bases, and the junction held 13 bases outside the gene matches. This CDR3 has 17 residues. CDR3 sequence reads: CASSSPWSASGTDTQYF. CDR3 sequence (DNA): TGTGCCAGCAGCTCTCCTTGGAGCGCTAGCGGTACAGATACGCAGTATTTT.

The CDR3 is CASSRVLNTGELFF. CDR3 sequence (DNA): TGTGCCAGCAGTAGAGTCTTGAACACCGGGGAGCTGTTTTTT. V is TRBV28 and J is TRBJ2-2; D gene unclear. CDR3 size: 14 residues. With 5 bases removed from V and 1 base from J, the gap between germline ends came to 8 bases. The germline CDR1 and CDR2 sequences are MDHEN and SYDVKM.

This chain joins TRBV7-2 and TRBJ2-2; 9 nucleotides agree with TRBD1. The V segment lost 5 bases and the J segment 3 bases; nucleotides outside the gene matches: 7. The germline V gene encodes CDR1 SGHTA and CDR2 FQGNSA. The CDR3 contains 16 residues. CDR3 amino acids: CASSPLGQGDTGELFF. CDR3 DNA: TGTGCCAGCAGCCCTTTGGGACAGGGCGACACCGGGGAGCTGTTTTTT.

V is TRBV19 and J is TRBJ2-7, with a possible D match to TRBD1 (5 bases). The CDR3 runs to 14 residues. The V gene's germline CDR1 is LNHDA and CDR2 SQIVND (reference sequence). Trimming removed 7 bases at V and 6 bases at J, with 19 bases between. The chain's CDR3 is CASMRQGSSFEQYF. CDR3 sequence (DNA): TGTGCCAGTATGCGGCAGGGATCGTCGTTCGAGCAGTACTTC.

The rearrangement links TRBV7-9 to TRBJ2-7; D remains unclear. Between the trimmed V and J ends, which lost 0 bases and 5 bases, there was a span of 17 bases. The germline gives CDR1 SEHNR, CDR2 FQNEAQ (reference sequence). The CDR3 is 16 residues long. The CDR3 loop is CASSLAPATGWDEQYF. DNA for the CDR3: TGTGCCAGCAGCTTAGCCCCCGCGACGGGTTGGGACGAGCAGTACTTC.

V usage is TRBV27 and J usage is TRBJ1-4, with D uncertain. V was shortened by 5 bases and J by 9 bases, with 16 bases between the two germline ends. Germline V lookup: CDR1 MNHEY, CDR2 SMNVEV (reference sequence). CDR3 size: 14 residues. The CDR3 loop reads CASSPGTPPQKLFF. For the CDR3, the DNA is TGTGCCAGCAGTCCGGGCACACCGCCACAAAAACTGTTTTTT.

For the CDR3, the DNA is TGTGCCAGCAGCGTAAGCGGGAGATCGTCCGATGGCTACACCTTC. Translation gives CASSVSGRSSDGYTF. The chain combines TRBV11-1 with TRBJ1-2; D is ambiguous. V lost 5 bases, J lost 6 bases, and 19 bases lay in between. The CDR3 has 15 residues. Germline lookup yields CDR1 SGHAT and CDR2 FQDESV (reference sequence). Looking up the rest from reference TRBV11-1 and TRBJ1-2 gives the full variable domain: EAEVAQSPRYKITEKSQAVAFWCDPISGHATLYWYRQILGQGPELLVQFQDESVVDDSQLPKDRFSAERLKGVDSTLKIQPAELGDSAMYLCASSVSGRSSDGYTFGSGTRLTVV.

As for this clone: This same CDR3 is encoded by further DNA sequences in the sample. The chain recombines TRBV11-2 with TRBJ2-7, with D perhaps matching TRBD1 (7 bases). The CDR3 spans 14 residues. Deletions cut 5 bases from V and 3 bases from J, with 14 bases between. Germline CDR1 and CDR2: SGHAT and FQNNGV. Here the CDR3 DNA reads TGTGCCAGCAGCCGGACAGGCGGGGACTACGAGCAGTACTTC. It codes for CASSRTGGDYEQYF.

The chain combines TRBV2 with TRBJ2-4, with TRBD1 matching over 7 bases. V lost 5 bases, J lost 0 bases, and 4 bases stayed unmatched. The germline V gene encodes CDR1 SNHLY and CDR2 FYNNEI. The CDR3 length is 15 residues. CDR3 amino acids: CASSKTGLAKNIQYF. The CDR3 nucleotides are TGTGCCAGCAGTAAGACAGGGTTAGCCAAAAACATTCAGTACTTC.

This chain uses TRBV7-2 with TRBJ1-5; D is perhaps TRBD1 (6 bases). The CDR3 extends over 15 amino acids. Germline loops: CDR1 SGHTA, CDR2 FQGNSA. Trimming removed 1 base from V and 7 bases from J, with 14 bases in between. The CDR3 region has the DNA TGTGCCAGCAGCTTAGTCGGACAGCTAGCCCAGCCCCAGCATTTT. Translating it yields CASSLVGQLAQPQHF. Filled out from reference TRBV7-2 and TRBJ1-5, the complete variable domain reads GAGVSQSPSNKVTEKGKDVELRCDPISGHTALYWYRQSLGQGLEFLIYFQGNSAPDKSGLPSDRFSAERTGGSVSTLTIQRTQQEDSAVYLCASSLVGQLAQPQHFGDGTRLSIL.

The chain uses TRBV29-1 and TRBJ2-1; a weak D match, TRBD1 (6 bases). Germline lookup yields CDR1 SQVTM and CDR2 ANQGSEA. The CDR3 loop spans 14 amino acids. Trimming took 5 bases from V and 0 from J, leaving 11 bases between them. The CDR3 nucleotides read TGCAGCGTTAAAGGACAGCTCTCCTACAATGAGCAGTTCTTC. Translating gives CSVKGQLSYNEQFF.

The chain is built from TRBV5-4 and TRBJ2-7, with TRBD2 matching 7 bases. V shed 1 base, J shed 2 bases, and the junction held 6 bases outside the gene matches. CDR3 length equals 15 residues. Germline V gives CDR1 SGHNT, CDR2 YYREEE (reference sequence). The CDR3 coding sequence is TGTGCCAGCAGCTTGCGGCTCGCGGGGGCCTACGAGCAGTACTTC. It encodes CASSLRLAGAYEQYF.